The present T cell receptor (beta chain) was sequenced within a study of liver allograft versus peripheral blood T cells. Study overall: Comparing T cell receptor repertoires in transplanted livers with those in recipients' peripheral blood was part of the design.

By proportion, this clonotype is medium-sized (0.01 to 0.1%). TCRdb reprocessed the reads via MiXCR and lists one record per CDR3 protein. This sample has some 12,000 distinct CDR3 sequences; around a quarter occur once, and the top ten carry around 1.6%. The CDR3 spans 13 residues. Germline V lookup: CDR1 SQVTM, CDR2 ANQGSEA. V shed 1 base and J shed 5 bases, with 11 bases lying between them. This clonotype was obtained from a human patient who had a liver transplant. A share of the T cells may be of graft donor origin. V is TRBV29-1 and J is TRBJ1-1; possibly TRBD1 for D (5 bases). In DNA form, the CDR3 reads TGCAGCGTTGAAGGGGGACCTTGGACTGAAGCTTTCTTT. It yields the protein CSVEGGPWTEAFF. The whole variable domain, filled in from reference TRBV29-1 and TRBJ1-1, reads SAVISQKPSRDICQRGTSLTIQCQVDSQVTMMFWYRQQPGQSLTLIATANQGSEATYESGFVIDKFPISRPNLTFSTLTVSNMSPEDSSIYLCSVEGGPWTEAFFGQGTRLTVV.